One sample yielded the 23 T cell receptor beta chains listed below, sequenced in a study of response to subunit inactivated influenza vaccine. MiXCR, run by TCRdb on the RT-PCR reads, gives a single entry per CDR3 protein. The sample gives around 650,000 distinct CDR3 sequences, roughly 14% of which show up once; 9.5% to 13% is in the top ten. The input for sequencing was PBMCs from blood, taken roughly 12 days after vaccination. Receptors originate from a man aged 45-65 years who received an inactivated influenza vaccine.

This clonotype appeared a single time. CDR3 nucleotide sequence: TGCGCCAGCAAGCCGGGCCTAGGCACAGATACGCAGTATTTT. Its protein is CASKPGLGTDTQYF. V gene TRBV10-1 combines with J gene TRBJ2-3; no definite D call. This CDR3 contains 14 residues. V was clipped by 7 bases and J by 1 base, with 12 bases between them. The germline CDR1 and CDR2 sequences are WNHNN and SYGVQD (reference sequence).

This clonotype came up a few times. The chain combines TRBV29-1 with TRBJ2-7; 12 bases line up with TRBD2. Germline V lookup: CDR1 SQVTM, CDR2 ANQGSEA. This CDR3 comprises 17 residues. The V gene end was trimmed by 5 bases and the J gene end by 0 bases; junction bases not matched to a gene: 11. CDR3 sequence reads: CSVLPGTSGRSSYEQYF. The CDR3 DNA follows: TGCAGCGTTCTCCCGGGGACTAGCGGGCGGAGCTCCTACGAGCAGTACTTC.

The chain carries TRBV5-1 and TRBJ2-5; 7 nucleotides match TRBD2. Per the germline V gene, CDR1 is SGHRS and CDR2 is YFSETQ. V lost 0 bases, J lost 2 bases, and 4 bases stayed unmatched. The CDR3 sequence is 15 residues long. The CDR3 DNA is TGCGCCAGCAGCTTGGCGCTAGCGGAGCAAGAGACCCAGTACTTC. It encodes CASSLALAEQETQYF.

This clonotype was counted a few times. The chain has TRBV3-1 and TRBJ2-7, with a possible D match to TRBD2 (5 bases). Germline V lookup: CDR1 LGHDT, CDR2 YNNKEL (reference sequence). The CDR3 length is 15 residues. Trimming left V 4 bases short and J 2 bases short, with 15 bases between. The CDR3 is CASSRTRTGAYEQYF. CDR3 DNA sequence: TGTGCCAGCAGCCGAACAAGGACTGGGGCCTACGAGCAGTACTTC.

This clonotype was seen only a few times. This chain's CDR3 is CASSPSGRGSTDTQYF. The CDR3 nucleotides read TGTGCCAGCAGCCCCAGCGGACGGGGGAGCACAGATACGCAGTATTTT. The chain combines TRBV5-5 with TRBJ2-3, with D possibly TRBD2 on 6 matching bases. V shed 4 bases and J shed 0 bases, with 15 bases lying between them. Germline V gene lookup returns CDR1 SGHKS and CDR2 YYEKEE (reference sequence). The CDR3 has 16 residues. Combining the CDR3 with reference TRBV5-5 and TRBJ2-3 gives the whole variable domain DAGVTQSPTHLIKTRGQQVTLRCSPISGHKSVSWYQQVLGQGPQFIFQYYEKEERGRGNFPDRFSARQFPNYSSELNVNALLLGDSALYLCASSPSGRGSTDTQYFGPGTRLTVL.

CDR3 residues: CASSQGVAGGTYEQYF. The CDR3 nucleotides are TGTGCCAGCAGCCAGGGGGTAGCGGGAGGCACCTACGAGCAGTACTTC. The J gene is TRBJ2-7, the V gene TRBV3-1; 10 nucleotides agree with TRBD2. Per germline, CDR1 LGHDT and CDR2 YNNKEL (reference sequence). The CDR3 sequence is 16 residues long. J gave up 2 bases and V 3 bases, and 7 bases lay outside the gene matches.

The V gene is TRBV7-9, the J gene TRBJ1-4; D gene ambiguous. This CDR3 region has 12 residues. V lost 2 bases and J 8 bases, leaving 6 bases between the germline ends. Per the germline V gene, CDR1 is SEHNR and CDR2 is FQNEAQ (reference sequence). DNA of the CDR3: TGTGCCAGCAGCTTAAACCGGGAAAAACTGTTTTTT. This encodes CASSLNREKLFF.

This clonotype was recorded a few times. This chain links TRBV11-2 with TRBJ2-7; possibly TRBD1 for D (6 bases). There are 16 residues in the CDR3. Germline V gene data show CDR1 as SGHAT and CDR2 as FQNNGV. V was shortened by 4 bases and J by 0 bases, with 16 bases between the two germline ends. This CDR3 is CASSSLYRVDSYEQYF. In DNA, the CDR3 is TGTGCCAGCAGCTCGCTATACAGGGTAGACTCCTACGAGCAGTACTTC.

This clonotype was counted between two and nine times. CDR3 nucleotide sequence: TGTGCCAGCAGTCCCCGTCGCTCCTACAATGAGCAGTTCTTC. Translation gives CASSPRRSYNEQFF. The chain carries TRBV27 and TRBJ2-1; D is unclear. This CDR3 spans 14 amino acids. The V end was cut by 5 bases, the J end by 0 bases, with 8 bases between. Germline-derived CDR1 and CDR2 are MNHEY and SMNVEV (reference sequence).

This clonotype has a count of ten or more. Compared with germline, one end of the junction differs, possibly owing to a read error. The gene calls are TRBV12-3 or TRBV12-4 and TRBJ2-7; TRBD2 might be the D (5 bases). The CDR3 runs 11 residues. CDR3 DNA: TGTGCCAGCAGCTTAGCGTTCGAGCAGTACTTC. This translates into CASSLAFEQYF.

A few counts support this clonotype. The gene calls are TRBV20-1 and TRBJ2-5, with 7 positions matching TRBD1. The V gene's germline CDR1 is DFQATT and CDR2 SNEGSKA (reference sequence). Germline trimming cut 0 bases from V and 1 base from J; bases unmatched to any gene: 11. This CDR3 region has 17 residues. The CDR3, as DNA: TGCAGTGCTAGAGACCTCGCCTCCGGGACAGTCCAAGAGACCCAGTACTTC. Translating it yields CSARDLASGTVQETQYF.

This clonotype was counted between two and nine times. The chain carries TRBV20-1 and TRBJ2-1, with 7 bases identical to TRBD2. V lost 5 bases and J lost 5; bases outside the gene matches: 12. This CDR3 has 15 amino acids. Germline CDR1 DFQATT, CDR2 SNEGSKA (reference sequence). The CDR3, as DNA: TGCAGTGCTTCCACCGGCGGGAGTTGGCACAATGAGCAGTTCTTC. This sequence encodes CSASTGGSWHNEQFF.

This sequence joins TRBV28 and TRBJ2-5; 10 nucleotides match TRBD2. The V segment lost 5 bases and the J segment 4 bases; nucleotides outside the gene matches: 4. CDR3 length: 14 amino acids. Germline assignment: CDR1 MDHEN and CDR2 SYDVKM. CDR3: CASSPTSGVETQYF. In nucleotides, the CDR3 is TGTGCCAGCAGTCCCACTAGCGGGGTAGAGACCCAGTACTTC. Based on the CDR3 plus reference TRBV28 and TRBJ2-5, the full variable domain is DVKVTQSSRYLVKRTGEKVFLECVQDMDHENMFWYRQDPGLGLRLIYFSYDVKMKEKGDIPEGYSVSREKKERFSLILESASTNQTSMYLCASSPTSGVETQYFGPGTRLLVL.

This clonotype has only a few counts. This chain links TRBV10-3 with TRBJ2-5, with 12 bases that match TRBD2. This CDR3 contains 17 residues. After removal of 6 bases from V and 5 bases from J, the junction contained 13 bases not matched to a gene. Germline V gene data show CDR1 as ENHRY and CDR2 as SYGVKD. CDR3 sequence reads: CAIRQTSGGPEGETQYF. In DNA form, the CDR3 reads TGTGCCATCAGACAGACTAGCGGGGGCCCGGAAGGGGAGACCCAGTACTTC.

This clonotype was recorded a few times. The chain is built from TRBV20-1 and TRBJ1-1; D uncertain. The CDR3 spans 11 residues. Germline CDR1 and CDR2: DFQATT and SNEGSKA (reference sequence). Trimming stripped 4 bases from V and 10 bases from J, with 13 bases between. CDR3 amino acids: CSAIRTSGAFF. In DNA, the CDR3 is TGCAGTGCTATTCGGACGTCCGGAGCTTTCTTT.

The gene calls are TRBV3-1 and TRBJ2-2; D is uncertain. The germline gives CDR1 LGHDT, CDR2 YNNKEL (reference sequence). The V end lost 4 bases, the J end lost 1 base, and 7 bases lay between the germline ends. CDR3 size: 14 residues. The CDR3 region has the DNA TGTGCCAGCAGCCCTGTCATGAACACCGGGGAGCTGTTTTTT. As protein: CASSPVMNTGELFF.

V is TRBV5-6 and J is TRBJ2-7; 9 positions match TRBD2. The ends lost 0 bases at V and 3 bases at J; junction bases unmatched: 7. The CDR3 sequence is 16 residues long. CDR1 is SGHDT and CDR2 is YYEEEE in the germline V gene. The CDR3 protein is CASSLGGLAGNYEQYF. Here the CDR3 DNA reads TGTGCCAGCAGCTTGGGTGGGCTAGCGGGGAACTACGAGCAGTACTTC.

J is TRBJ2-3 and V is TRBV7-2; D not resolved. This CDR3 has 17 residues. V shed 5 bases and J shed 0 bases, with 18 bases lying between them. Germline V CDR1 and CDR2: SGHTA, FQGNSA. The CDR3 loop reads CASSPRLVWASTDTQYF. In nucleotides, the CDR3 is TGTGCCAGCAGCCCCCGTCTAGTTTGGGCCAGCACAGATACGCAGTATTTT.

This clonotype has at least ten counts. This sequence joins TRBV20-1 and TRBJ2-3; weak D call: TRBD2 (5 bases). Germline V lookup: CDR1 DFQATT, CDR2 SNEGSKA (reference sequence). V lost 6 bases and J 6 bases, leaving 16 bases between the germline ends. CDR3 length: 13 amino acids. CDR3 in DNA: TGCAGTGCCGGGATAAACAGTGGGGATACGCAGTATTTT. Translation: CSAGINSGDTQYF.

This clonotype was recorded a few times. The chain combines TRBV20-1 with TRBJ2-5; possible D gene TRBD2, 6 bases. The V gene's germline CDR1 is DFQATT and CDR2 SNEGSKA (reference sequence). V shed 3 bases and J shed 5 bases, with 16 bases lying between them. The CDR3 spans 14 residues. The CDR3 spells CSASTRRGGETQYF. DNA for the CDR3: TGCAGTGCTAGTACGCGGCGTGGGGGGGAGACCCAGTACTTC.

The chain combines TRBV18 with TRBJ2-7; the match to TRBD1 covers 8 bases. Unmatched junction bases numbered 3, after V lost 4 bases and J lost 1 base. CDR1 is KGHSH, CDR2 LQKENI, per germline. The CDR3 totals 14 residues. The CDR3 DNA is TGTGCCAGCTCACGCCGGGACAGGTCCTACGAGCAGTACTTC. The encoded protein is CASSRRDRSYEQYF.

V gene TRBV5-1 combines with J gene TRBJ1-4; D remains ambiguous. Trimming removed 5 bases at V and 3 bases at J, with 11 bases between. The length of the CDR3 is 14 residues. CDR1 and CDR2 from the germline V gene are SGHRS and YFSETQ. The chain's CDR3 is CASRLSSANEKLFF. CDR3 coding DNA: TGCGCCAGCAGATTGAGTTCAGCTAATGAAAAACTGTTTTTT.

This clonotype was seen more than once but under ten times. This chain connects TRBV20-1 to TRBJ1-2, with 8 bases fitting TRBD1. Germline V CDR1 and CDR2: DFQATT, SNEGSKA (reference sequence). The CDR3 totals 14 residues. V shed 3 bases and J 0 bases; nucleotides not matched to a gene: 3. As DNA, the CDR3 is TGCAGTGCTAGGGCACAGGGGGCTAACTATGGCTACACCTTC. Encoded protein: CSARAQGANYGYTF.